A selection of T cell receptor beta chains follows, all from one sample in a study of control samples from healthy donors and cancer patients. TCRdb's copy holds only in-frame clones and misses some; the assay was immunoSEQ multiplex PCR. The profile shows 350,000 to 450,000 clones, around 90% of them singletons. Source material: PBMCs. The receptors shown here come from a man aged 35 to 55 with head and neck cancer. Each CDR3 is given with its conserved first and last residue. D genes are given only for firm matches. Expanded clones are given a class, and other clones once, few, many or no size at all.

v_gene,abundance,j_gene,d_gene,CDR3aa,CDR3nt
TRBV19,-,TRBJ1-2,TRBD1,CASSLWDRGFGGYTF,TGTGCCAGTAGTCTCTGGGACAGGGGATTTGGTGGCTACACCTTC
TRBV2,-,TRBJ1-4,-,CASRLDSATNEKLFF,TGTGCCAGCAGATTGGACAGCGCAACTAATGAAAAACTGTTTTTT
TRBV5-8,-,TRBJ2-7,-,CASSLTGTPYEQYF,TGTGCCAGCAGCTTGACAGGGACCCCCTACGAGCAGTACTTC
TRBV13,-,TRBJ2-1,-,CASSQNLAYNEQFF,TGTGCCAGCAGCCAAAACTTGGCCTACAATGAGCAGTTCTTC
TRBV28,-,TRBJ1-2,-,CASSLEVVVEGSGNYGYTF,TGTGCCAGCAGTTTAGAGGTGGTGGTTGAGGGTTCAGGGAACTATGGCTACACCTTC
TRBV10-1,-,TRBJ2-2,TRBD2,CASSEGRLAGATGELFF,TGCGCCAGCAGTGAGGGGCGACTAGCGGGAGCCACCGGGGAGCTGTTTTTT
TRBV18,-,TRBJ2-3,TRBD1,CASSPLGQGGTDTQYF,TGTGCCAGCTCACCACTAGGACAGGGGGGCACAGATACGCAGTATTTT
TRBV28,-,TRBJ2-1,-,CASNPPSSQGEQFF,TGTGCCAGCAATCCCCCTAGCAGTCAGGGGGAGCAGTTCTTC
TRBV9,-,TRBJ1-1,TRBD1,CASSVVDRAWNTEAFF,TGTGCCAGCAGCGTAGTTGACAGGGCGTGGAACACTGAAGCTTTCTTT
TRBV19,-,TRBJ2-4,TRBD1,CASSPTGTYIQYF,TGTGCCAGTAGCCCGACAGGGACGTACATTCAGTACTTC
TRBV6-5,-,TRBJ1-3,-,CATGRGQVSGNTIYF,TGTGCCACGGGCCGGGGACAAGTTTCTGGAAACACCATATATTTT
TRBV2,-,TRBJ2-7,-,CASLGLSSSYEQYF,TGTGCCAGCCTGGGACTCTCAAGCTCCTACGAGCAGTACTTC
TRBV7-9,-,TRBJ1-4,TRBD1,CASSLTGGTVLEKLFF,TGTGCCAGCAGCCTAACCGGGGGGACAGTTCTCGAAAAACTGTTTTTT
TRBV28,once,TRBJ2-1,TRBD1,CASRETGVPYNEQFF,TGTGCCAGCAGGGAAACAGGGGTTCCCTACAATGAGCAGTTCTTC
TRBV20-1,-,TRBJ1-5,TRBD1,CSASQGADQPQHF,TGCAGTGCTAGTCAGGGGGCCGATCAGCCCCAGCATTTT
TRBV5-6,-,TRBJ2-7,-,CASSTHGGGFYEQYF,TGTGCCAGCAGTACACACGGTGGAGGTTTCTACGAGCAGTACTTC
TRBV3-1/TRBV3-2,few,TRBJ2-3,TRBD2,CASSPYKDLAGGTDTQYF,TGTGCCAGCAGCCCATACAAAGACCTAGCGGGGGGAACAGATACGCAGTATTTT
TRBV28,-,TRBJ1-2,-,CASSLWGADYGYTF,TGTGCCAGCAGTTTATGGGGGGCAGACTATGGCTACACCTTC
TRBV11-2,-,TRBJ2-1,-,CASSLGWGNEQFF,TGTGCCAGCAGCCTAGGGTGGGGCAATGAGCAGTTCTTC
TRBV28,-,TRBJ2-2,-,CASSPRQYTGELFF,TGTGCCAGCAGTCCCCGACAGTACACCGGGGAGCTGTTTTTT
TRBV7-9,-,TRBJ1-5,-,CASSPSGAQPQHF,TGTGCCAGCAGCCCCTCGGGGGCTCAGCCCCAGCATTTT
TRBV5-1,-,TRBJ2-3,-,CASSSGAADTQYF,TGCGCCAGCAGCTCCGGAGCCGCAGATACGCAGTATTTT
TRBV28,-,TRBJ1-1,-,CASSPPVTKSTAFF,TGTGCCAGCAGTCCCCCAGTTACGAAGTCCACGGCTTTCTTT
TRBV30,-,TRBJ1-4,TRBD1,CAWRPGQLGEKLFF,TGTGCCTGGAGACCGGGACAGCTGGGGGAAAAACTGTTTTTT
TRBV7-6,-,TRBJ1-1,TRBD1,CASSLAGTGVTEAFF,TGTGCCAGCAGCTTAGCTGGGACAGGGGTCACTGAAGCTTTCTTT
TRBV3-1/TRBV3-2,-,TRBJ2-3,TRBD2,CASSQEGTSGVKDTQYF,TGTGCCAGCAGCCAAGAAGGGACTAGCGGGGTTAAAGATACGCAGTATTTT
TRBV19,-,TRBJ1-1,-,CASSIGRAAFF,TGTGCCAGTAGTATTGGGAGGGCTGCTTTCTTT
TRBV9,-,TRBJ2-1,TRBD2,CASSGPRLAGDRREQFF,TGTGCCAGCAGCGGCCCCAGACTAGCGGGAGATCGGAGGGAGCAGTTCTTC
TRBV19,-,TRBJ1-3,-,CASSMSSGNTIYF,TGTGCCAGTAGTATGAGCTCTGGAAACACCATATATTTT
TRBV5-1,-,TRBJ2-7,TRBD1,CASTTTGAGSYEQYF,TGCGCCAGCACCACGACAGGGGCAGGTAGTTACGAGCAGTACTTC
TRBV27,-,TRBJ1-1,-,CASSFYSYTEAFF,TGTGCCAGCAGTTTCTACAGCTACACTGAAGCTTTCTTT
TRBV9,-,TRBJ2-4,-,CASSRDSGDIQYF,TGTGCCAGCAGCAGGGACAGCGGGGACATTCAGTACTTC
TRBV7-8,-,TRBJ1-2,TRBD1,CASSPVQATGYGYTF,TGTGCCAGCAGCCCGGTGCAAGCGACAGGGTATGGCTACACCTTC
TRBV28,-,TRBJ1-2,TRBD1,CASLGTGGLTNYGYTF,TGTGCCAGCCTGGGGACAGGGGGCTTGACTAACTATGGCTACACCTTC
TRBV6-2/TRBV6-3,few,TRBJ1-5,TRBD1,CASSKTGTGTGYQPQHF,TGTGCCAGCAGCAAAACCGGGACAGGGACTGGCTATCAGCCCCAGCATTTT
TRBV6-2/TRBV6-3,-,TRBJ2-1,-,CASSSQSQQFF,TGTGCCAGCAGTAGTCAAAGTCAGCAGTTCTTC
TRBV2,few,TRBJ1-2,-,CASRIVIYGGYTF,TGTGCCAGCAGGATAGTAATCTATGGCGGCTACACCTTC
TRBV28,-,TRBJ1-1,-,CASSLLWTPRSAEAFF,TGTGCCAGCAGTTTATTGTGGACACCACGAAGCGCTGAAGCTTTCTTT
TRBV6-5,-,TRBJ1-1,-,CASTGRVDTEAFF,TGTGCCAGCACCGGCCGGGTTGACACTGAAGCTTTCTTT
TRBV6-5,-,TRBJ1-2,-,CASGGRVGYGYTF,TGTGCCAGCGGGGGGAGGGTCGGCTATGGCTACACCTTC
TRBV11-3,-,TRBJ2-5,TRBD2,CASSLDGSGAETQYF,TGTGCCAGCAGCTTAGATGGCAGCGGGGCAGAGACCCAGTACTTC
TRBV10-2,-,TRBJ2-1,-,CASRASTSSYNEQFF,TGCGCCAGCAGAGCTAGCACGAGCTCCTACAATGAGCAGTTCTTC
TRBV7-8,-,TRBJ2-3,-,CASSTPWDSFFTDTQYF,TGTGCCAGCAGCACCCCGTGGGACTCCTTTTTCACAGATACGCAGTATTTT
TRBV3-1/TRBV3-2,-,TRBJ2-1,TRBD2,CASSQVGGGAYNEQFF,TGTGCCAGCAGCCAAGTAGGCGGGGGGGCCTACAATGAGCAGTTCTTC
TRBV7-9,-,TRBJ1-6,-,CASSSSGSPRSYNSPLHF,TGTGCCAGCAGCTCAAGCGGATCGCCACGCTCCTATAATTCACCCCTCCACTTT